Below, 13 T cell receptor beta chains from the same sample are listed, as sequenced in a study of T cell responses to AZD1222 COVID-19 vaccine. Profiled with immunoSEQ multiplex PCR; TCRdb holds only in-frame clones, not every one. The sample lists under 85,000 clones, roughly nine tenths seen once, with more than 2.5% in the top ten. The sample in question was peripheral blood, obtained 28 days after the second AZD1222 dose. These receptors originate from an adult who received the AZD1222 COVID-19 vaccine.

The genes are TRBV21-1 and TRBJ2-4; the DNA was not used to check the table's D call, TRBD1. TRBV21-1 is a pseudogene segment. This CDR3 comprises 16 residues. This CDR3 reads CASKLTVSKAKNIQYF. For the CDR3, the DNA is TGTGCCAGCAAACTGACAGTCTCCAAAGCCAAAAACATTCAGTACTTC.

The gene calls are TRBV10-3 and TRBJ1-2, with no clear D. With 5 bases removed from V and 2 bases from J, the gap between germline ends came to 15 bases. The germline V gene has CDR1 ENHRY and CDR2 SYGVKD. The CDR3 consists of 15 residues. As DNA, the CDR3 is TGTGCCATCAGTACCCCGATTTCCTCGAACTATGGCTACACCTTC. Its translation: CAISTPISSNYGYTF.

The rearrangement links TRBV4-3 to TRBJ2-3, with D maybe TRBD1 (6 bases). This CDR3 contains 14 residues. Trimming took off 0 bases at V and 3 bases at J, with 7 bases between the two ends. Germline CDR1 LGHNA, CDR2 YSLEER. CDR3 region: CASSQDQGTDTQYF. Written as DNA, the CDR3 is TGCGCCAGCAGCCAAGATCAGGGGACAGATACGCAGTATTTT.

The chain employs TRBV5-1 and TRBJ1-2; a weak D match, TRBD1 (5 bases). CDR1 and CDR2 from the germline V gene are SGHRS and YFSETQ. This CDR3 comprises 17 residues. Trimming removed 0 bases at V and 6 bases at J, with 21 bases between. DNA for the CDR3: TGCGCCAGCAGCTTGGACTTACCAGGGAATCGCTACGATGGCTACACCTTC. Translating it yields CASSLDLPGNRYDGYTF. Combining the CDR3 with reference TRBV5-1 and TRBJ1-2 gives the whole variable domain KAGVTQTPRYLIKTRGQQVTLSCSPISGHRSVSWYQQTPGQGLQFLFEYFSETQRNKGNFPGRFSGRQFSNSRSEMNVSTLELGDSALYLCASSLDLPGNRYDGYTFGSGTRLTVV.

CDR3 sequence reads: CASSKTGRTEAFF. CDR3 bases: TGTGCCAGCAGCAAGACAGGCAGGACTGAAGCTTTCTTT. The gene calls are TRBV6-2 or TRBV6-3 and TRBJ1-1, with TRBD1 as a possible D gene (6 bases). Germline-derived CDR1 and CDR2 are MNHEY and SVGEGT. CDR3 length equals 13 residues. V gave up 6 bases and J gave up 5 bases, with 13 bases separating them.

This CDR3 reads CAWSVIRSRQGLSYEQYF. The DNA of the CDR3 is TGTGCCTGGAGTGTGATTCGCTCCCGACAGGGTTTATCCTACGAGCAGTACTTC. This chain connects TRBV30 to TRBJ2-7, with TRBD1 matching over 7 bases. Germline CDR1 and CDR2: GTSNPN and SVGIG (reference sequence). The CDR3 sequence is 18 residues long. The V gene end was trimmed by 0 bases and the J gene end by 1 base; junction bases not matched to a gene: 15.

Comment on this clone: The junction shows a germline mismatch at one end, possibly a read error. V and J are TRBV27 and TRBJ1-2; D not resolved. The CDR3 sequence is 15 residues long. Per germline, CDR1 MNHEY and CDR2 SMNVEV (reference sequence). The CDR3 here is CARSFGQDAGYGYTF. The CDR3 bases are TGTGCCAGAAGTTTTGGGCAGGACGCCGGCTATGGCTACACCTTC.

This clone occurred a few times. This CDR3 is CASSQPKGAQRTALSSYNEQFF. The CDR3, as DNA: TGCGCCAGCAGCCAGCCCAAGGGGGCCCAACGGACAGCCTTGAGCTCCTACAATGAGCAGTTCTTC. V gene TRBV4-1 combines with J gene TRBJ2-1; TRBD1 matches at 7 bases. CDR3 length equals 22 residues. Germline V CDR1 and CDR2: MGHRA, YSYEKL. Germline trimming cut 3 bases from V and 0 bases from J; bases unmatched to any gene: 23.

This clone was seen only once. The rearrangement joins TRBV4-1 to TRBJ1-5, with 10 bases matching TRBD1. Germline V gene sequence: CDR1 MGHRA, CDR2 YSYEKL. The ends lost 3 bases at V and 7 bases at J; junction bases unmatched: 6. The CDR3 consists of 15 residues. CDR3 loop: CASSQTGGVRQPQHF. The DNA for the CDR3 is TGCGCCAGCAGCCAGACAGGGGGCGTTAGGCAGCCCCAGCATTTT.

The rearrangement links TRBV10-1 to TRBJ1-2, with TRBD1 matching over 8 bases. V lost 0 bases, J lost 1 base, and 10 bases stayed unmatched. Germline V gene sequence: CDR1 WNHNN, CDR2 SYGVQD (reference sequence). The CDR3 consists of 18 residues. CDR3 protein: CASSESQFTGGFNYGYTF. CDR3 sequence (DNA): TGCGCCAGCAGTGAGTCCCAATTTACAGGGGGTTTTAACTATGGCTACACCTTC.

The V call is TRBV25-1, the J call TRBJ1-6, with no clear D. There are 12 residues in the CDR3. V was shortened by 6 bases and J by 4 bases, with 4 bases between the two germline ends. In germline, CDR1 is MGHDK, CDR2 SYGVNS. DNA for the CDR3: TGTGCCAGCAGGGATTATAATTCACCCCTCCACTTT. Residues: CASRDYNSPLHF.

The CDR3 reads CASSQGANTEAFF. In nucleotides, the CDR3 is TGCGCCAGCAGTCAGGGGGCGAACACTGAAGCTTTCTTT. The chain employs TRBV5-1 and TRBJ1-1; 8 bases agree with TRBD1. The CDR3 runs 13 residues. CDR1 is SGHRS, CDR2 YFSETQ, per germline. After removal of 5 bases from V and 1 base from J, the junction contained 1 base not matched to a gene.

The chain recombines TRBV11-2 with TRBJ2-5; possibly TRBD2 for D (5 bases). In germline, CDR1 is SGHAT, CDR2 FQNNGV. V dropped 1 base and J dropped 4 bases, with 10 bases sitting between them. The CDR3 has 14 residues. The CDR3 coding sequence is TGTGCCAGCAGCTTAGCAGCTAGCACAGAGACCCAGTACTTC. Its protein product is CASSLAASTETQYF.